This T cell receptor (beta chain) is drawn from a study of tissue T cells after allogeneic stem cell transplantation. Time point given: mouse harvest day 7 after allogeneic transplant. Mouse grafts combined 10^7 T-cell-depleted bone marrow cells with 10^6 splenic CD5+ T cells. Mice had MHC-mismatched B6 into BALB/c GVHD, sampled day 7 or 14. Repertoires were generated with immunoSEQ multiplex PCR, while TCRdb's copy carries only in-frame clones and drops some. The sample consists of almost 9,500 clones, more than 40% of them appearing once. This clone was counted only a few times. The antigen remains unidentified. Genes here carry mouse names. The read ends 1 residue before the CDR3 terminus; that terminus is restored from the germline J gene. This CDR3 region has 14 residues. Germline V gene lookup returns CDR1 KGHPV and CDR2 FQNQEV (reference sequence). With 1 base clipped from V and 9 bases from J, the junction kept 1 base outside the gene matches.

Study-wide findings and caveats: Motif-based clustering found tissue-specific repertoire signatures shared across patients, though few clones were shared. Tissue-detected TCR repertoire was only partly captured by blood and spleen T cells. TCR repertoires tracked anatomic similarity, regardless of disease or transplant status.

The rearrangement joins TRBV26 to TRBJ2-1; 12 nucleotides align to TRBD2. The TCR sequence derives from a female BALB/c mouse given C57BL/6 T cells with graft-versus-host disease after an allogeneic hematopoietic cell transplant. Material: gut tissue. CDR3 DNA (partial): TGTGCCAGCAGTCTGTGGGGACTGGGGGGTGAGCAGTTC. Translation gives CASSLWGLGGEQF. The complete CDR3 protein is CASSLWGLGGEQFF.